The subject of this entry is one T cell receptor (beta chain). Its target is unknown. Sequencing used immunoSEQ multiplex PCR; TCRdb keeps in-frame clones, though not all of them. The table shows 58,000 or so clones, with under 85% occurring only once. Time point of the sample: week 47, end of study. The content of each vaccine dose was 300 ug of mutant IDH1 20-mer peptide, and topical imiquimod accompanied it. These data originate in a study of a mutant IDH1 vaccine in newly diagnosed glioma. For the study at large: With temozolomide cycles, or 4-6 weeks after radiotherapy alone, vaccination was started.

Unmatched junction bases numbered 5, after V lost 2 bases and J lost 3 bases. The germline gives CDR1 SGDLS, CDR2 YYNGEE. This CDR3 has 15 residues. The material sequenced was PBMCs, taken from a glioma patient whose treatment included an IDH1 peptide vaccine. The clonotype comes from a woman in her forties or fifties with glioma. The chain couples TRBV9 to TRBJ2-1; TRBD2 matches 7 bases. CDR3 region: CASSVGGEVYNEQFF. The CDR3 region has the DNA TGTGCCAGCAGCGTGGGGGGGGAAGTCTACAATGAGCAGTTCTTC.